This TCR beta chain was recorded in a study of OX40 agonist ivuxolimab in advanced cancers. Study as a whole: Cancers in dose escalation were hepatocellular, melanoma, renal cell and head and neck. From about 23 to 85 years was the age range, with a mean of roughly 64 years, and over 80% were male. General observations from the study: At 0.1 to 3.0 mg/kg, clonal expansion of CD4+ and CD8+ blood T cells had occurred by week 6.

As for this clone: As yet, its antigen is unknown.

Libraries were prepared by immunoSEQ multiplex PCR; TCRdb keeps only in-frame clonotypes and omits some of them. The sample consists of approximately 79,000 clones, approximately 90% of them appearing once. The V gene lost 0 bases and the J gene lost 7 bases, with 15 bases spanning the gap. Germline V lookup: CDR1 ENHRY, CDR2 SYGVKD. This CDR3 is built from 16 residues. This TCR was sampled from an adult with an advanced solid tumor such as melanoma, head and neck, liver or kidney cancer. The input for sequencing was CD4+ or CD8+ T cells sorted from blood, taken in a trial of the OX40 agonist ivuxolimab. The V call is TRBV10-3, the J call TRBJ1-4, with a tentative D call TRBD1 (6 bases). The DNA for the CDR3 is TGTGCCATCAGTGAGTCGAATACGGGGGGCGCTGAAAAACTGTTTTTT. Amino acid sequence: CAISESNTGGAEKLFF.